The rows below give T cell receptor beta chains drawn from one sample of a study of T cells in localized non-small cell lung cancer. Produced via immunoSEQ multiplex PCR; TCRdb's table is partial and in-frame only. The table shows 13,000 to 15,000 clones, with about nine tenths occurring only once. The sequencing used peripheral blood mononuclear cells, collected before any cancer treatment. Every receptor here comes from a man aged 40 to 69 with stage III lung adenocarcinoma. Each CDR3 is given with its conserved first and last residue. The D gene is left open where the match is weak. Clone size is shown for a subset of rows, as once, few, many or a class of expanded clone.

CDR3 DNA: TGCGCCAGCAGCGCCCTTCTAGCGGGACCGGGCACCGGGGAGCTGTTTTTT
CDR3 protein: CASSALLAGPGTGELFF
J gene: TRBJ2-2
D gene: TRBD2
V gene: TRBV5-1
clone size: .

CDR3 DNA: TGTGCCAGCAGCCTCCTAGGAGGCGAGCAGTACTTC
CDR3 protein: CASSLLGGEQYF
J gene: TRBJ2-7
D gene: .
V gene: TRBV7-9
clone size: .

CDR3 DNA: TGTGCCAGCAGCGCGCGACAGGTGGGGGCCAAAAACATTCAGTACTTC
CDR3 protein: CASSARQVGAKNIQYF
J gene: TRBJ2-4
D gene: .
V gene: TRBV7-2
clone size: once

CDR3 DNA: TGTGCCAGCAGCTTACACCTCCCCGGGGTCATGAACACTGAAGCTTTCTTT
CDR3 protein: CASSLHLPGVMNTEAFF
J gene: TRBJ1-1
D gene: .
V gene: TRBV7-2
clone size: .

CDR3 DNA: TGTGCCAGCAGCTTAGAATTGAACACTGAAGCTTTCTTT
CDR3 protein: CASSLELNTEAFF
J gene: TRBJ1-1
D gene: .
V gene: TRBV7-9
clone size: .

CDR3 DNA: TGTGCCAGCTCACGGAGGGAGGGAGGTCCTTCCTACAATGAGCAGTTCTTC
CDR3 protein: CASSRREGGPSYNEQFF
J gene: TRBJ2-1
D gene: TRBD2
V gene: TRBV18
clone size: .

CDR3 DNA: TGTGCCAGCAGCTTAGACGGGCCCAACAATGAGCAGTTCTTC
CDR3 protein: CASSLDGPNNEQFF
J gene: TRBJ2-1
D gene: .
V gene: TRBV7-8
clone size: .

CDR3 DNA: TGTGCCAGCAGTCTCGGGTCGTCCTACAATGAGCAGTTCTTC
CDR3 protein: CASSLGSSYNEQFF
J gene: TRBJ2-1
D gene: .
V gene: TRBV27
clone size: once

CDR3 DNA: TGCAGCGTTGACCGCAGGGAGGTAGCTATTAACTATGGCTACACCTTC
CDR3 protein: CSVDRREVAINYGYTF
J gene: TRBJ1-2
D gene: .
V gene: TRBV29-1
clone size: once

CDR3 DNA: TGCGCCAGCAGCCAAGATGGGGGGGGCGCAGGGCAGCCCCAGCATTTT
CDR3 protein: CASSQDGGGAGQPQHF
J gene: TRBJ1-5
D gene: .
V gene: TRBV4-3
clone size: .

CDR3 DNA: TGTGCCAGTCAGACCCCTGGAAACACCATATATTTT
CDR3 protein: CASQTPGNTIYF
J gene: TRBJ1-3
D gene: .
V gene: TRBV28
clone size: once

CDR3 DNA: TGCGCCAGCAGCTTGACAGGGGAGGCTATTGTCGATACGCAGTATTTT
CDR3 protein: CASSLTGEAIVDTQYF
J gene: TRBJ2-3
D gene: .
V gene: TRBV5-1
clone size: .

CDR3 DNA: TGTGCCAGCAGCTTAATGACGAACACTGAAGCTTTCTTT
CDR3 protein: CASSLMTNTEAFF
J gene: TRBJ1-1
D gene: .
V gene: TRBV7-9
clone size: .

CDR3 DNA: TGTGCCAGCAGCTTAGGTCGGACTAGCGGGAGACTCCCCTACAATGAGCAGTTCTTC
CDR3 protein: CASSLGRTSGRLPYNEQFF
J gene: TRBJ2-1
D gene: TRBD2
V gene: TRBV11-2
clone size: .

CDR3 DNA: TGTGCCAGCAGTGGGTTGGCGGGACATAACACTGAAGCTTTCTTT
CDR3 protein: CASSGLAGHNTEAFF
J gene: TRBJ1-1
D gene: .
V gene: TRBV6-5
clone size: .

CDR3 DNA: TGTGCCTGCAGACTAGCGGGAGGGGAGAAGGCCGGGGAGCTGTTTTTT
CDR3 protein: CACRLAGGEKAGELFF
J gene: TRBJ2-2
D gene: TRBD2
V gene: TRBV2
clone size: few

CDR3 DNA: TGCAGCGTTGCAGGGGCGAACACTGAAGCTTTCTTT
CDR3 protein: CSVAGANTEAFF
J gene: TRBJ1-1
D gene: .
V gene: TRBV29-1
clone size: .

CDR3 DNA: TGTGCCAGCAGCAGACCCCGCGGTACCTACAATGAGCAGTTCTTC
CDR3 protein: CASSRPRGTYNEQFF
J gene: TRBJ2-1
D gene: .
V gene: TRBV6-5
clone size: .

CDR3 DNA: TGTGCCAGCAGCTCCGGGACTAGGGCCACCGGGGAGCTGTTTTTT
CDR3 protein: CASSSGTRATGELFF
J gene: TRBJ2-2
D gene: TRBD2
V gene: TRBV7-9
clone size: once

CDR3 DNA: TGTGCCAGCAGCCGGGCCCCATACGAGCAGTACTTC
CDR3 protein: CASSRAPYEQYF
J gene: TRBJ2-7
D gene: .
V gene: TRBV14
clone size: .

CDR3 DNA: TGTGCCAGCAGCTCGATTAGGGCGGGAGGGCCCGGTGAGCAGTTCTTC
CDR3 protein: CASSSIRAGGPGEQFF
J gene: TRBJ2-1
D gene: TRBD2
V gene: TRBV11-2
clone size: once

CDR3 DNA: TGCGCCAGCAGTGAAATAATCGGCGAGACCCAGTACTTC
CDR3 protein: CASSEIIGETQYF
J gene: TRBJ2-5
D gene: .
V gene: TRBV10-2
clone size: .

CDR3 DNA: TGCGCCAGCAGCCAAGATCTTCTACCCCGGGACTTCTACACCGGGGAGCTGTTTTTT
CDR3 protein: CASSQDLLPRDFYTGELFF
J gene: TRBJ2-2
D gene: .
V gene: TRBV4-3
clone size: once

CDR3 DNA: TGTGCCGGTCCCCGAACCGACGCCGGGACAGGGGGCTGGCGGACTCCAACAGCCTACTATGAGCAGTACTTC
CDR3 protein: CAGPRTDAGTGGWRTPTAYYEQYF
J gene: TRBJ2-7
D gene: TRBD1
V gene: TRBV28
clone size: .

CDR3 DNA: TGCGCCAGCAGCTTGACGACAGGGAGGGGAAACACCATATATTTT
CDR3 protein: CASSLTTGRGNTIYF
J gene: TRBJ1-3
D gene: TRBD1
V gene: TRBV5-1
clone size: .

CDR3 DNA: TGTGCCAGCGTCGGAGGGGGACGGGAAAAACTGTTTTTT
CDR3 protein: CASVGGGREKLFF
J gene: TRBJ1-4
D gene: .
V gene: TRBV28
clone size: .

CDR3 DNA: TGTGCCAGCAGTTTAAGTACAGGGCGAGAAAAACTGTTTTTT
CDR3 protein: CASSLSTGREKLFF
J gene: TRBJ1-4
D gene: .
V gene: TRBV28
clone size: .

CDR3 DNA: TGCGCCAGCAGCTTCATGGCTCTGAACGAGCAGTACTTC
CDR3 protein: CASSFMALNEQYF
J gene: TRBJ2-7
D gene: .
V gene: TRBV5-1
clone size: .

CDR3 DNA: TGCGCCAGCAGTGAGAAGAGCGTGGGAGGGTCCCTCGCGAGTACGCAGTATTTT
CDR3 protein: CASSEKSVGGSLASTQYF
J gene: TRBJ2-3
D gene: TRBD2
V gene: TRBV10-1
clone size: .

CDR3 DNA: TGTGCCAGTAGTATAGTGAGCTATAGCAATCAGCCCCAGCATTTT
CDR3 protein: CASSIVSYSNQPQHF
J gene: TRBJ1-5
D gene: .
V gene: TRBV19
clone size: .

CDR3 DNA: TGCGCCAGCAGCCGGGACAGGGGGCGTCAGCCCCAGCATTTT
CDR3 protein: CASSRDRGRQPQHF
J gene: TRBJ1-5
D gene: TRBD1
V gene: TRBV23-1
clone size: .

CDR3 DNA: TGCGCCAGCAGCTACGGATCCGTTCGGGCCTATGGCTACACCTTC
CDR3 protein: CASSYGSVRAYGYTF
J gene: TRBJ1-2
D gene: .
V gene: TRBV10-2
clone size: .

CDR3 DNA: TGTGCCAGCAGGTCCAACCAAGAGACCCAGTACTTC
CDR3 protein: CASRSNQETQYF
J gene: TRBJ2-5
D gene: .
V gene: TRBV6-5
clone size: .

CDR3 DNA: TGTGCCAGTAGTACCCGGACAGTCAATCAGCCCCAGCATTTT
CDR3 protein: CASSTRTVNQPQHF
J gene: TRBJ1-5
D gene: .
V gene: TRBV19
clone size: .

CDR3 DNA: TGTGCCAGCAGTGAAAGGTTGGCGGGGAACACTGAAGCTTTCTTT
CDR3 protein: CASSERLAGNTEAFF
J gene: TRBJ1-1
D gene: .
V gene: TRBV6-1
clone size: once

CDR3 DNA: TGTGCCAGCAGTTACAGGAGCGGGAGTGAGACCCAGTACTTC
CDR3 protein: CASSYRSGSETQYF
J gene: TRBJ2-5
D gene: TRBD2
V gene: TRBV6-6
clone size: .

CDR3 DNA: TGTGCCAGCAGTTACGGGCCAGGCTACGAGCAGTACTTC
CDR3 protein: CASSYGPGYEQYF
J gene: TRBJ2-7
D gene: .
V gene: TRBV6-5
clone size: .

CDR3 DNA: TGTGCCAGCAGCGCGGGACTAGCGGACGGGGAGCTGTTTTTT
CDR3 protein: CASSAGLADGELFF
J gene: TRBJ2-2
D gene: TRBD2
V gene: TRBV9
clone size: .

CDR3 DNA: TGTGCCAGCAGGGGGCCCGTCTCCAATGAGCAGTTCTTC
CDR3 protein: CASRGPVSNEQFF
J gene: TRBJ2-1
D gene: .
V gene: TRBV6-1
clone size: .

CDR3 DNA: TGTGCCAGCAGCTTAGAAGTAAACGGGGAGCTGTTTTTT
CDR3 protein: CASSLEVNGELFF
J gene: TRBJ2-2
D gene: .
V gene: TRBV7-2
clone size: .

CDR3 DNA: TGTGCCAGCAGCTTAGGGCAGTCCTACGAGCAGTACTTC
CDR3 protein: CASSLGQSYEQYF
J gene: TRBJ2-7
D gene: .
V gene: TRBV11-2
clone size: .

CDR3 DNA: TGTGCCACCAGAATACAGGTTTCTAACTATGGCTACACCTTC
CDR3 protein: CATRIQVSNYGYTF
J gene: TRBJ1-2
D gene: .
V gene: TRBV28
clone size: .

CDR3 DNA: TGTGCCAGCAGCTTGGACGGGGTAGGGAACTATGGCTACACCTTC
CDR3 protein: CASSLDGVGNYGYTF
J gene: TRBJ1-2
D gene: .
V gene: TRBV5-4
clone size: once

CDR3 DNA: TGTGCCAGCAGCACCCGGGTCGGCGAGGGAAACACCATATATTTT
CDR3 protein: CASSTRVGEGNTIYF
J gene: TRBJ1-3
D gene: .
V gene: TRBV11-2
clone size: .

CDR3 DNA: TGTGCCAGCAGCCGGGGGGCCAACGTCCTGACTTTC
CDR3 protein: CASSRGANVLTF
J gene: TRBJ2-6
D gene: .
V gene: TRBV14
clone size: .

CDR3 DNA: TGTGCCAGCAGTTCGGTGGGACAGGGTCAAGCTTTCTTT
CDR3 protein: CASSSVGQGQAFF
J gene: TRBJ1-1
D gene: TRBD1
V gene: TRBV25-1
clone size: .

CDR3 DNA: TGTGCCAGCAGTTGGACTTATGGCTACACCTTC
CDR3 protein: CASSWTYGYTF
J gene: TRBJ1-2
D gene: .
V gene: TRBV6-1
clone size: .

CDR3 DNA: TGTGCCATCAGTGAGTCTCGCAACAGGGACTCCTACAATGAGCAGTTCTTC
CDR3 protein: CAISESRNRDSYNEQFF
J gene: TRBJ2-1
D gene: .
V gene: TRBV10-3
clone size: once

CDR3 DNA: TGCGCCAGCAGCTTGGGGCGCGGGGGCCACATTGACAATGAGCAGTTCTTC
CDR3 protein: CASSLGRGGHIDNEQFF
J gene: TRBJ2-1
D gene: .
V gene: TRBV5-1
clone size: .